This T cell receptor (beta chain) originates from a study of T cell repertoires in cytomegalovirus infection. Study background: Signatures in public TCR beta sequences pointed to both CMV infection and matching HLA type. Study-level findings and limits: CMV carriers with the relevant HLA were identified by cumulative public TCR beta family frequency. The ex vivo response was dominated by HLA-C-restricted CMV-specific TCR beta clonotypes.

The germline V gene has CDR1 SGHNT and CDR2 YENEEA. Trimming shortened V by 11 bases and J by 3 bases, and 17 bases separated the two germline ends. The CDR3 is 13 amino acids. As concerns this clonotype: Antigen specificity is unknown.

TCRdb re-derived calls from the reads in MiXCR, one entry per CDR3 protein. This table holds about 190,000 distinct CDR3 sequences, over 25% found once. The source of this sequence is a human donor in good health (CMV status not recorded). Some clones in this sample may be carry-over from other donors' samples. The source material was PBMCs. This chain joins TRBV11-3 and TRBJ2-7, with D unresolved. The CDR3 nucleotides are TGTGCCCGTGAAGGACCGTCCGGCTACGAGCAGTACTTC. Protein sequence: CAREGPSGYEQYF.